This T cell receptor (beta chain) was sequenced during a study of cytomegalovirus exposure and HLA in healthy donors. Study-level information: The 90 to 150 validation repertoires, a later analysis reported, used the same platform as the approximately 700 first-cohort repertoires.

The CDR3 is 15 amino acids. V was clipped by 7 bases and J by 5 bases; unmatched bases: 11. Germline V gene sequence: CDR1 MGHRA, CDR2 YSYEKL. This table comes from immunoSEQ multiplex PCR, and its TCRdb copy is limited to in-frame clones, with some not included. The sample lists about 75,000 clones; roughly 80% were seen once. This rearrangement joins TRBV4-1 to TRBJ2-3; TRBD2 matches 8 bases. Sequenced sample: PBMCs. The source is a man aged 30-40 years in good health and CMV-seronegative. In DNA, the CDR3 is TGCGCCAGCACCTTGGGCGGGAGGACTGGAGATACGCAGTATTTT. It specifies CASTLGGRTGDTQYF.